Each of the 8 T cell receptor beta chains below was sequenced from the same sample in a study of blood T cell repertoires in COVID-19. Assay: immunoSEQ multiplex PCR; the TCRdb copy retains only in-frame clones and omits some. This table has roughly 100,000 clones, 80% to 85% appearing once. The sequenced sample consisted of peripheral blood. Receptor source: a woman aged 80 or over with acute or convalescent COVID-19.

The rearrangement joins TRBV24-1 to TRBJ1-2, with D unresolved. The germline V gene encodes CDR1 KGHDR and CDR2 SFDVKD. V lost 1 base and J lost 8, with 7 bases in between. The CDR3 covers 12 residues. The chain's CDR3 is CATSDFREGYTF. The CDR3 DNA sequence: TGTGCCACCAGTGATTTTAGGGAGGGCTACACCTTC.

This clone came up once. This chain uses TRBV11-3 with TRBJ2-5; 8 nucleotides match TRBD2. Germline lookup yields CDR1 SGHNT and CDR2 YENEEA. V lost 5 bases and J lost 4; bases outside the gene matches: 6. This CDR3 region has 14 residues. As DNA, the CDR3 is TGTGCCAGCAGCCAGACTAGCGTAAGAGAGACCCAGTACTTC. As protein: CASSQTSVRETQYF. The full variable domain, its missing parts supplied by reference TRBV11-3 and TRBJ2-5, is EAGVVQSPRYKIIEKKQPVAFWCNPISGHNTLYWYLQNLGQGPELLIRYENEEAVDDSQLPKDRFSAERLKGVDSTLKIQPAELGDSAVYLCASSQTSVRETQYFGPGTRLLVL.

V gene TRBV6-5 combines with J gene TRBJ2-7; TRBD2 agrees at 7 bases. The CDR3 is made up of 15 amino acids. Trimming took 8 bases from V and 3 from J; bases not matched to a gene: 13. The germline V gene has CDR1 MNHEY and CDR2 SVGAGI. The CDR3 nucleotides are TGTGCCAGCCTCTTTAGCGGGTCTGGGGGCTACGAGCAGTACTTC. Encoded protein: CASLFSGSGGYEQYF.

The rearrangement links TRBV11-1 to TRBJ2-2; D is possibly TRBD1 (6 bases). Trimming removed 5 bases at V and 4 bases at J, with 14 bases between. Germline-derived CDR1 and CDR2 are SGHAT and FQDESV (reference sequence). The CDR3 consists of 15 residues. This CDR3 reads CASSLQGFSTGELFF. The CDR3, as DNA: TGTGCCAGCAGCCTCCAGGGGTTTAGCACCGGGGAGCTGTTTTTT.

The chain recombines TRBV20-1 with TRBJ2-1, with D possibly matching TRBD2 (5 bases). The V gene lost 3 bases and the J gene lost 6 bases, with 6 bases spanning the gap. The CDR3 totals 11 residues. From germline, CDR1 is DFQATT and CDR2 SNEGSKA (reference sequence). The CDR3 protein is CSARDFNEQFF. The DNA of the CDR3 is TGCAGTGCTAGGGACTTCAATGAGCAGTTCTTC.

V and J are TRBV5-6 and TRBJ2-7; no clear D. The germline V and J ends were trimmed by 6 bases and 4 bases, with 11 bases remaining between them. The germline V gene encodes CDR1 SGHDT and CDR2 YYEEEE. The CDR3 consists of 12 residues. The CDR3 loop is CASNGLKYEQYF. CDR3 in DNA: TGTGCCAGCAACGGTTTAAAGTACGAGCAGTACTTC. Complete variable domain (other parts from reference TRBV5-6 and TRBJ2-7): DAGVTQSPTHLIKTRGQQVTLRCSPKSGHDTVSWYQQALGQGPQFIFQYYEEEERQRGNFPDRFSGHQFPNYSSELNVNALLLGDSALYLCASNGLKYEQYFGPGTRLTVT.

The chain is built from TRBV24-1 and TRBJ2-2, with a tentative D call TRBD1 (7 bases). V lost 1 base and J lost 0, with 14 bases in between. The CDR3 has 18 residues. The germline V gene has CDR1 KGHDR and CDR2 SFDVKD. In nucleotides, the CDR3 is TGTGCCACCAGTGATTTAAGGCGGGACAGCACGAACACCGGGGAGCTGTTTTTT. Its protein product is CATSDLRRDSTNTGELFF.

The chain recombines TRBV3-1 (or the pseudogene TRBV3-2) with TRBJ2-1; TRBD2 matches at 8 bases. CDR3 length: 16 residues. The V segment lost 2 bases and the J segment 7 bases; nucleotides outside the gene matches: 10. Germline V CDR1 and CDR2: LGHDT, YNNKEL (reference sequence). The CDR3 coding sequence is TGTGCCAGCAGCCAACTTCGAGGCGGGAGGAATAATGAGCAGTTCTTC. Its translation is CASSQLRGGRNNEQFF.